Listed below are T cell receptor beta chains from one sample, sequenced in a study of CD8 T cells in ankylosing spondylitis. TCRdb reprocessed the 5' RACE reads via MiXCR and lists one record per CDR3 protein. Here the sample spans hundreds of thousands of distinct CDR3 sequences, around 21% being singletons. The sequenced sample was blood, either unsorted or a sorted T cell fraction (not recorded which). The origin of the receptors is a female donor with ankylosing spondylitis or in good health (not recorded which). CDR3s include the opening cysteine and the closing phenylalanine or tryptophan. The D gene is left open where the match is weak. Not every row has a clone size; where given, it reads once, few, many or a size class.

cdr3_aa cdr3_nt d_call j_call v_call clone_size
CATSSLGRLSYEQYF TGTGCCACCAGCAGCCTCGGGAGACTCTCCTACGAGCAGTACTTC - TRBJ2-7 TRBV15 few
CSVGLGTGRYEQYF TGCAGCGTTGGGTTGGGGACAGGGCGGTACGAGCAGTACTTC TRBD1 TRBJ2-7 TRBV29-1 many
CAISEPEWRKDGYTF TGTGCCATCAGTGAGCCCGAGTGGCGGAAGGATGGCTACACCTTC - TRBJ1-2 TRBV10-3 few
CASSLRQKDTDTQYF TGTGCCAGCAGTTTGCGGCAGAAAGACACAGATACGCAGTATTTT - TRBJ2-3 TRBV12-3/TRBV12-4 -
CASSPLTGGDYGYTF TGCGCCAGCAGCCCCTTAACAGGGGGCGACTATGGCTACACCTTC TRBD1 TRBJ1-2 TRBV5-1 -
CASSLRLADNNEQFF TGTGCCAGCAGCTTACGACTAGCGGACAACAATGAGCAGTTCTTC TRBD2 TRBJ2-1 TRBV7-2 once
CASSPTTNTGGEQFF TGTGCTAGCAGCCCCACTACCAATACAGGGGGAGAGCAGTTCTTC TRBD1 TRBJ2-1 TRBV7-7 -
CASSRRTRTGGGDEQFF TGCGCCAGCAGCCGGAGGACCAGGACAGGGGGGGGGGATGAGCAGTTCTTC TRBD1 TRBJ2-1 TRBV10-2 -
CCASPRGENHYEQYF TGCTGTGCTAGCCCTCGTGGGGAGAATCATTACGAGCAGTACTTC - TRBJ2-7 TRBV20-1 -
CASQSRGTRDEQYF TGCGCCAGCCAGAGTCGGGGGACTCGGGACGAGCAGTACTTC - TRBJ2-7 TRBV4-3 many
CASSVAGAPETQYF TGTGCCAGCAGCGTAGCGGGAGCTCCCGAGACCCAGTACTTC - TRBJ2-5 TRBV9 -
CASSLGAYEQYF TGCGCCAGCAGCTTGGGCGCCTACGAGCAGTACTTC - TRBJ2-7 TRBV7-2 many
CASNRYEQYF TGTGCCAGCAATCGCTACGAGCAGTACTTC - TRBJ2-7 TRBV12-3/TRBV12-4 few